The 20 T cell receptor beta chains in this list originate from one sample, sequenced in a study of molecular identifiers for immune sequencing clone quantification. TCRdb used MiXCR to reprocess the PCR reads, holding one entry per CDR3 protein. The profile shows some 320,000 distinct CDR3 sequences, around 21% of them singletons. The sample comprised naive CD8+ T cells from blood, with Jurkat cell RNA spiked in. Subset specified: FACS-sorted CD8+CD4-CCR7+CD45RA+ naive T cells. The receptors here all came from a human donor in good health. Some libraries in this study had Jurkat cell RNA spiked in.

This clonotype has at least ten counts. The rearrangement uses TRBV20-1 and TRBJ2-7, with 10 bases lining up with TRBD1. The CDR3 has 14 residues. The germline gives CDR1 DFQATT, CDR2 SNEGSKA (reference sequence). V was clipped by 3 bases and J by 2 bases; unmatched bases: 4. This CDR3 reads CSASDGTGAYEQYF. In nucleotides, the CDR3 is TGCAGTGCTAGTGACGGGACAGGGGCCTACGAGCAGTACTTC.

This clonotype occurred a few times. This is likely a read error, given that the CDR3 carries no conserved phenylalanine or tryptophan at its end. The chain employs TRBV20-1 and TRBJ1-4; D not certain. V was cut by 6 bases and J by 0 bases, with 11 bases left in between. This CDR3 has 14 amino acids. Germline loops: CDR1 DFQATT, CDR2 SNEGSKA (reference sequence). Here the CDR3 DNA reads TGCAGTGCGATCCCGTCTGCAACTAATGAAAAACTGTTTCTT. Its translation is CSAIPSATNEKLFL.

This clonotype was seen repeatedly, ten times or more. The chain carries TRBV19 and TRBJ2-1; 10 positions match TRBD1. Trimming took 7 bases from V and 1 from J; bases not matched to a gene: 1. This CDR3 spans 14 amino acids. CDR1 is LNHDA and CDR2 is SQIVND in the germline V gene (reference sequence). In DNA form, the CDR3 reads TGTGCCAGTAAGGGACAGGGGTCCTACAATGAGCAGTTCTTC. This translates into CASKGQGSYNEQFF.

This clonotype was picked up a small number of times. V is TRBV5-6 and J is TRBJ1-3; D unclear. Germline CDR1 reads SGHDT; CDR2 reads YYEEEE. This CDR3 region has 14 residues. V lost 0 bases and J lost 3, with 7 bases in between. The CDR3 DNA follows: TGTGCCAGCAGCTTGGTAACCGGTGGAAACACCATATATTTT. This encodes CASSLVTGGNTIYF.

This clonotype was detected ten times or more. The J gene is TRBJ2-3, the V gene TRBV5-6, with unresolved D. In germline, CDR1 is SGHDT, CDR2 YYEEEE. The CDR3 extends over 13 amino acids. V was pared by 4 bases and J by 4 bases, with 10 bases between. CDR3 amino acids: CASSLPSSDTQYF. The CDR3 DNA is TGTGCCAGCAGCCTCCCCTCCTCAGATACGCAGTATTTT.

The table lists this clonotype with many counts. The chain is built from TRBV11-2 and TRBJ2-4; D tentatively fits TRBD1 or TRBD2 (6 bases each). This CDR3 is 17 amino acids long. Trimming cost V 5 bases and J 3 bases, with 20 bases left between them. CDR1 and CDR2 from the germline V gene are SGHAT and FQNNGV. CDR3 protein: CASSQGLDGGGKNIQYF. The CDR3 DNA reads as TGTGCCAGCAGCCAGGGCCTGGACGGGGGCGGCAAAAACATTCAGTACTTC. Using reference TRBV11-2 and TRBJ2-4 for the parts outside the CDR3, the full variable domain is EAGVAQSPRYKIIEKRQSVAFWCNPISGHATLYWYQQILGQGPKLLIQFQNNGVVDDSQLPKDRFSAERLKGVDSTLKIQPAKLEDSAVYLCASSQGLDGGGKNIQYFGAGTRLSVL.

This clonotype was detected many times. V is TRBV7-2 and J is TRBJ2-1, with 9 bases fitting TRBD2. The junction had 5 bases not matched to a gene; V was cut back by 1 base and J by 4 bases. The CDR3 is 16 amino acids. Germline lookup yields CDR1 SGHTA and CDR2 FQGNSA. The CDR3 DNA follows: TGTGCCAGCAGCTTAGGGGCGGGGGGGGTTTACAATGAGCAGTTCTTC. Its protein is CASSLGAGGVYNEQFF.

In regard to this clonotype: This may arise from a read error, as a much more abundant clone is one base away. The chain recombines TRBV12-3 or TRBV12-4 with TRBJ2-3; D unresolved. CDR3 length: 13 residues. CDR3 protein: CAGSKYSTDTQYF. The CDR3 nucleotides read TGTGCCGGCAGCAAATACAGCACAGATACGCAGTATTTT.

The chain carries TRBV7-9 and TRBJ1-3; D is uncertain. The germline V gene has CDR1 SEHNR and CDR2 FQNEAQ (reference sequence). This CDR3 contains 16 residues. V was shortened by 5 bases and J by 1 base, with 15 bases between the two germline ends. CDR3 loop: CASSPKRSGSGNTIYF. CDR3 coding DNA: TGTGCCAGCAGCCCTAAGCGTTCGGGTTCTGGAAACACCATATATTTT.

This clonotype was detected only a few times. The rearrangement uses TRBV20-1 and TRBJ2-7; D call uncertain. This CDR3 is built from 13 residues. V was pared by 0 bases and J by 9 bases, with 15 bases between. Germline V gives CDR1 DFQATT, CDR2 SNEGSKA (reference sequence). The CDR3 DNA sequence: TGCAGTGCTAGAGAGGGCCTATCGGGCGGGCAGTACTTC. Translating gives CSAREGLSGGQYF.

This clonotype was seen a few times. The genes are TRBV3-1 and TRBJ1-2; D gene ambiguous. The V gene's germline CDR1 is LGHDT and CDR2 YNNKEL (reference sequence). The CDR3 runs to 17 residues. V lost 4 bases, J lost 2 bases, and 20 bases lay in between. This CDR3 reads CASSPSRDENRNYGYTF. CDR3 coding DNA: TGTGCCAGCAGCCCATCGCGTGACGAAAACCGAAACTATGGCTACACCTTC.

As concerns this clonotype: This may stem from a read error, because a much larger clone lies one nucleotide away. The chain's CDR3 is CASSSGRLNSPLHF. CDR3 coding DNA: TGTGCCAGCAGCTCCGGACGGCTAAATTCACCCCTCCACTTT. The V gene is TRBV7-2, the J gene TRBJ1-6; D ambiguous. The germline V gene has CDR1 SGHTA and CDR2 FQGNSA. V shed 4 bases and J shed 7 bases, with 11 bases lying between them. The CDR3 is made up of 14 amino acids. The full variable domain, its missing parts supplied by reference TRBV7-2 and TRBJ1-6, is GAGVSQSPSNKVTEKGKDVELRCDPISGHTALYWYRQSLGQGLEFLIYFQGNSAPDKSGLPSDRFSAERTGGSVSTLTIQRTQQEDSAVYLCASSSGRLNSPLHFGNGTRLTVT.

This clonotype was observed a handful of times. This chain joins TRBV7-6 and TRBJ1-4, with D perhaps TRBD1 (5 bases). The CDR3 extends over 15 amino acids. V lost 2 bases and J lost 0, with 7 bases in between. Looked up from germline, CDR1 is SGHVS and CDR2 is FNYEAQ. The CDR3 here is CASSLTGSTNEKLFF. CDR3 bases: TGTGCCAGCAGCTTAACAGGATCAACTAATGAAAAACTGTTTTTT.

There are many counts of this clonotype. The chain couples TRBV6-5 to TRBJ2-1; TRBD1 or TRBD2 may be the D gene (5 bases each). The V and J ends lost 6 bases and 7 bases respectively, with 25 bases between them. CDR1 is MNHEY and CDR2 is SVGAGI in the germline V gene. The length of the CDR3 is 17 residues. The DNA of the CDR3 is TGTGCCAGCAGCCACCCCCCACTACGGGACGGCAGGAATGAGCAGTTCTTC. As protein: CASSHPPLRDGRNEQFF.

Comment on this clonotype: With a much larger clone just one base away, this may be a read error. The genes are TRBV28 and TRBJ1-4; D is perhaps TRBD1 (6 bases). The CDR3 length is 16 residues. From germline, CDR1 is MDHEN and CDR2 SYDVKM. V was trimmed by 5 bases and J by 8 bases, leaving 21 bases between them. CDR3 nucleotides: TGTGCCAGCAGTAGCCATTTGTCTGGGGGCGGGGAAAAACTGTTTTTT. Translating it yields CASSSHLSGGGEKLFF.

This clonotype has a count of ten or more. The genes are TRBV5-1 and TRBJ2-7, with D uncertain. V lost 3 bases and J 0 bases, leaving 4 bases between the germline ends. This CDR3 has 12 residues. Germline V gene lookup returns CDR1 SGHRS and CDR2 YFSETQ. The CDR3 reads CASSSGSYEQYF. The CDR3 bases are TGCGCCAGCAGCTCCGGCTCCTACGAGCAGTACTTC.

This clonotype has a count of ten or more. The chain links TRBV2 to TRBJ2-2; possibly TRBD2 for D (5 bases). CDR3 length: 14 amino acids. The V gene lost 3 bases and the J gene lost 4 bases, with 9 bases spanning the gap. CDR1 and CDR2 (germline): SNHLY, FYNNEI. The CDR3 region is CASSERAVTGELFF. In DNA form, the CDR3 reads TGTGCCAGCAGTGAGAGGGCGGTCACCGGGGAGCTGTTTTTT.

This clonotype occurred many times. This chain connects TRBV2 to TRBJ1-1, with a tentative D call TRBD1 (6 bases). V was trimmed by 6 bases and J by 0 bases, leaving 11 bases between them. CDR1 is SNHLY, CDR2 FYNNEI, per germline. There are 14 residues in the CDR3. DNA of the CDR3: TGTGCCAGCAGGCTGGGGGCTATGAACACTGAAGCTTTCTTT. Its protein product is CASRLGAMNTEAFF.

This clonotype was found a few times. The V and J genes are TRBV6-2 or TRBV6-3 and TRBJ2-7, with D perhaps TRBD2 (5 bases). V was clipped by 7 bases and J by 5 bases, with 18 bases between them. The CDR3 is 14 amino acids. Germline values: CDR1 MNHEY, CDR2 SVGEGT. Written as DNA, the CDR3 is TGTGCCAGCACCCAAATCGAGGGTAGAAACGAGCAGTACTTC. Its translation: CASTQIEGRNEQYF.

This clonotype was seen many times. The CDR3 bases are TGCAGTGCTGAACCGGGACAGGGGCTTCACGAGCAGTACTTC. Translated: CSAEPGQGLHEQYF. This chain joins TRBV20-1 and TRBJ2-7, with TRBD1 identical over 10 bases. Germline-derived CDR1 and CDR2 are DFQATT and SNEGSKA (reference sequence). The CDR3 consists of 14 residues. The junction had 9 bases not matched to a gene; V was cut back by 5 bases and J by 5 bases.